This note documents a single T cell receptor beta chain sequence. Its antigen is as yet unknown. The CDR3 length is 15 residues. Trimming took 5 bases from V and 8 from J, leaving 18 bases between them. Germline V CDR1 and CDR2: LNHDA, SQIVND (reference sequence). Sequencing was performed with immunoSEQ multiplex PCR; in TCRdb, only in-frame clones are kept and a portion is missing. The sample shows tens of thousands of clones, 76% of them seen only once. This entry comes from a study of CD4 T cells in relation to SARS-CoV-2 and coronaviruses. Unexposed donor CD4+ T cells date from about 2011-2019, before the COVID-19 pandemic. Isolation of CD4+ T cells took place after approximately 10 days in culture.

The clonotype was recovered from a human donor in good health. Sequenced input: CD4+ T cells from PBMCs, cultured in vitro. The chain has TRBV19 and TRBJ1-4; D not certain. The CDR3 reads CASSEPIGREEKLFF. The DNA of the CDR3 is TGTGCCAGTAGTGAACCCATAGGACGGGAAGAAAAACTGTTTTTT.